This T cell receptor beta chain was identified in a study of blood T cells in healthy people across ages. Combining a sample-barcoded 5' primer with a J-beta primer mix, a second PCR ran for 7 to 11 cycles. TCRdb re-derived calls from the 5' RACE reads in MiXCR, one entry per CDR3 protein. The table has some 800,000 distinct CDR3 sequences, roughly 44% seen once. Regarding the study as a whole: Correlation between TCR beta diversity and naive T cell percentage was strong. Diversity figures derived from one million T cells were judged to underestimate the true value.

Germline V gene data show CDR1 as SGHTA and CDR2 as FQGNSA. This CDR3 is 14 amino acids long. Trimming left V 5 bases short and J 2 bases short, with 9 bases between. As for this clonotype: Antigen: not known.

This chain joins TRBV7-2 and TRBJ2-2; weak D call: TRBD1 (5 bases). The sequencing sample was made of blood. This TCR derives from a man between 60 and 75 years old in good health. The CDR3 DNA reads as TGTGCCAGCAGCCCGGACACTAACACCGGGGAGCTGTTTTTT. The encoded protein is CASSPDTNTGELFF.